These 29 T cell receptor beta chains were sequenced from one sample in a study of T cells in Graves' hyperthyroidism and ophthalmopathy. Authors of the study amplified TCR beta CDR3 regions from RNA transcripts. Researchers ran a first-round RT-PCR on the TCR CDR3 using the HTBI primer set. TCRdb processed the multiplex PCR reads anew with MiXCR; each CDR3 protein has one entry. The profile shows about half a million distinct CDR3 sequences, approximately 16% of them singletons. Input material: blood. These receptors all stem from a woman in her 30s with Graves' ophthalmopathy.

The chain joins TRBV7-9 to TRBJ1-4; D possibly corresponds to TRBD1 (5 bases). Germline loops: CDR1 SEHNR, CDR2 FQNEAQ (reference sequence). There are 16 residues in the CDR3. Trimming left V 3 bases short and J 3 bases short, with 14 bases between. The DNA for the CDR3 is TGTGCCAGCAGCTTCGGCAGGGATGGGGCTAATGAAAAACTGTTTTTT. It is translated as CASSFGRDGANEKLFF.

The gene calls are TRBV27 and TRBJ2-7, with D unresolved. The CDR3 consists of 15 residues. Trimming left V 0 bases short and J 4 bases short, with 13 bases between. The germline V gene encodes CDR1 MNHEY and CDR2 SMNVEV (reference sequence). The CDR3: CASSLSTPFSYEQYF. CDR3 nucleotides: TGTGCCAGCAGTTTATCGACGCCATTTTCTTACGAGCAGTACTTC.

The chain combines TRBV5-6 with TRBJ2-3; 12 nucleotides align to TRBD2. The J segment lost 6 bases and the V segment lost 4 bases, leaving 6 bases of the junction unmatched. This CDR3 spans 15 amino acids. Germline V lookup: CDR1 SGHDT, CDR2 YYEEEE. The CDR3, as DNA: TGTGCCAGCAGCATACCTAGCGGGAGGGCCGATACGCAGTATTTT. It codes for CASSIPSGRADTQYF. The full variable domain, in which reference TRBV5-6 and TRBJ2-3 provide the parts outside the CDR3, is DAGVTQSPTHLIKTRGQQVTLRCSPKSGHDTVSWYQQALGQGPQFIFQYYEEEERQRGNFPDRFSGHQFPNYSSELNVNALLLGDSALYLCASSIPSGRADTQYFGPGTRLTVL.

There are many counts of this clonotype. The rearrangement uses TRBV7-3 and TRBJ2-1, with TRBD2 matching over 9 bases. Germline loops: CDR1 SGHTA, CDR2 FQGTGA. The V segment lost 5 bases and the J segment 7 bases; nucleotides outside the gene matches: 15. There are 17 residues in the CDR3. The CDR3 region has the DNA TGTGCCAGCAGCCTCGGGTCCGCGGGAGGGTTGGGGAATGAGCAGTTCTTC. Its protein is CASSLGSAGGLGNEQFF.

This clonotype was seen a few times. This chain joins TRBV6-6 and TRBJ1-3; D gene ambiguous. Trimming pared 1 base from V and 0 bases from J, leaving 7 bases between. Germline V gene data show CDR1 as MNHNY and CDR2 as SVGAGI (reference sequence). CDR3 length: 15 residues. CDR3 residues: CASSYLGGSGNTIYF. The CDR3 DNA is TGTGCCAGCAGTTACTTGGGCGGCTCTGGAAACACCATATATTTT.

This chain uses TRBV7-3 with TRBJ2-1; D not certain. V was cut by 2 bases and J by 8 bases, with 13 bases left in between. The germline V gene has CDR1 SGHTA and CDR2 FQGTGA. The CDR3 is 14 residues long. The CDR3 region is CASSLGVGRDEQFF. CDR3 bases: TGTGCCAGCAGCTTAGGGGTCGGAAGGGATGAGCAGTTCTTC.

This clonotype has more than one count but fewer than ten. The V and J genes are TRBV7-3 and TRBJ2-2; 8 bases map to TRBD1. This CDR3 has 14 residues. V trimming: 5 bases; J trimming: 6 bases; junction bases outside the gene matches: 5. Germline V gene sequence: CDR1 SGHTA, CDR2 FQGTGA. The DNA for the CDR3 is TGTGCCAGCAGCCGACAGGGGAAGGCCGGGGAGCTGTTTTTT. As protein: CASSRQGKAGELFF.

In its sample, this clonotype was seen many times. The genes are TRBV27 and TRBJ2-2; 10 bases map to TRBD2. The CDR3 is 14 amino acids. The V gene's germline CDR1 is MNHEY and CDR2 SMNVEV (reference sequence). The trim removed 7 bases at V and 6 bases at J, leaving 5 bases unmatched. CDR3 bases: TGTGCCAGCATCCCTAGCGGGAGACCCGGGGAGCTGTTTTTT. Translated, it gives CASIPSGRPGELFF.

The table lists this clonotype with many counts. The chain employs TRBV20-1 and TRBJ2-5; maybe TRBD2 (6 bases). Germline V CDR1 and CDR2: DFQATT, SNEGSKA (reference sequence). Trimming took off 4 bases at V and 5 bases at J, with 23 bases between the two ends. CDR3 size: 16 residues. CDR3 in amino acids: CSAKGLLGDGVETQYF. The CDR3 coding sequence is TGCAGTGCTAAAGGACTATTGGGGGATGGGGTTGAGACCCAGTACTTC.

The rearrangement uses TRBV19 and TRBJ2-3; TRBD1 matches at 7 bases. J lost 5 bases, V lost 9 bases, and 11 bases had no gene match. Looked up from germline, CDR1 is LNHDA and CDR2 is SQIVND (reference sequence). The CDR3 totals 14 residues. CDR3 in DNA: TGTGCCAGGGGGGTCGCCAGACAGGGAGATACGCAGTATTTT. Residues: CARGVARQGDTQYF.

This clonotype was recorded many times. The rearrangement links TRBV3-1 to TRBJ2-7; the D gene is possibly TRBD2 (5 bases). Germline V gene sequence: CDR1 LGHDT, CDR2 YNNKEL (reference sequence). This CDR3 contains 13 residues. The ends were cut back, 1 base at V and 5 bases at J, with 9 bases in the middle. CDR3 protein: CASSQARANEQYF. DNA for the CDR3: TGTGCCAGCAGCCAAGCGCGGGCGAACGAGCAGTACTTC.

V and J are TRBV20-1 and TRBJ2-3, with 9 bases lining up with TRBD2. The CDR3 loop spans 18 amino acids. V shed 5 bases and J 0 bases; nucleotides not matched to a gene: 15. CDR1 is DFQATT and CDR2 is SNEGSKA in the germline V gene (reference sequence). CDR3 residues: CSARSIAGAGSSTDTQYF. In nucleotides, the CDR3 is TGCAGTGCTCGAAGTATAGCGGGAGCGGGTTCTAGCACAGATACGCAGTATTTT.

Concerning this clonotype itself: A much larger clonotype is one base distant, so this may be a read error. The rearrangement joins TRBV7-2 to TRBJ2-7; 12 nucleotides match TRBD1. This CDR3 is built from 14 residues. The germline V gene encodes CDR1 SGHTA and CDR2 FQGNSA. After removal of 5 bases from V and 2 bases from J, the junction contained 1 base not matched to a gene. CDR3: CASSRDRGPYEQYF. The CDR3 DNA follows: TGTGCCAGCAGCCGGGACAGGGGGCCCTACGAGCAGTACTTC.

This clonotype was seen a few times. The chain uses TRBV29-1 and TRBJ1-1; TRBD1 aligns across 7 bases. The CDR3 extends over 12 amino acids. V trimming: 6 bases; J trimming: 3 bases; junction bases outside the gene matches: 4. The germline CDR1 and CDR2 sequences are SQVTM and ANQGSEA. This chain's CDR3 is CSVYRGDTEAFF. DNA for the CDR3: TGCAGCGTCTACAGGGGTGACACTGAAGCTTTCTTT.

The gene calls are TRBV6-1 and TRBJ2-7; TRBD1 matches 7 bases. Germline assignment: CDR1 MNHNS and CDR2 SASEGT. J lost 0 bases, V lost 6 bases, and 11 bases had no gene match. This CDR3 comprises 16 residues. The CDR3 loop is CASRFRSGTDSYEQYF. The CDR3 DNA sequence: TGTGCCAGCAGGTTCCGATCCGGGACAGACTCCTACGAGCAGTACTTC.

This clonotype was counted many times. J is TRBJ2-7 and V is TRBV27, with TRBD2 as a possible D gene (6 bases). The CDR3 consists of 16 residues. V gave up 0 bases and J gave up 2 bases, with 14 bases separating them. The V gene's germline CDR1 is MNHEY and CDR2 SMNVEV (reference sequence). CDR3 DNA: TGTGCCAGCAGTTTATCGTTGCCTAGCGTTACCTACGAGCAGTACTTC. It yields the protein CASSLSLPSVTYEQYF.

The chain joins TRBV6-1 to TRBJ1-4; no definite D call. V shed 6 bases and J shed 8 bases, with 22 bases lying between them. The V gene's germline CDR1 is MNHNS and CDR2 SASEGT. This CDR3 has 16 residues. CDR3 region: CASSPSTRTPYEKLFF. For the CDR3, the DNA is TGTGCCAGCAGCCCTTCGACCCGGACCCCCTACGAAAAACTGTTTTTT.

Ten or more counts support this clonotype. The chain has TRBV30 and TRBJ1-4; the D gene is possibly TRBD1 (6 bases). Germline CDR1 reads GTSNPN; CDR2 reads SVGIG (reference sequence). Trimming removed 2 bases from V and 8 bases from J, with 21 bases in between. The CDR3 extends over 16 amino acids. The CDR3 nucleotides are TGTGCCTGGAGTACCCCGAACAGGGTCGGAGCGGAAAAACTGTTTTTT. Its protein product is CAWSTPNRVGAEKLFF.

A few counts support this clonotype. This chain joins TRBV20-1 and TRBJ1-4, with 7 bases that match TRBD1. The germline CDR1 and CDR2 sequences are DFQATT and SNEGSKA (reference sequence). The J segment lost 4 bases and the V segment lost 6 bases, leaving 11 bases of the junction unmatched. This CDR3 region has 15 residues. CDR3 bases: TGCAGTGCAAGAAATCCGGGACAGATTAATGAAAAACTGTTTTTT. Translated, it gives CSARNPGQINEKLFF.

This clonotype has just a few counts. This CDR3 is CAISESVAGSSIQPQHF. CDR3 sequence (DNA): TGTGCCATCAGTGAGTCGGTGGCAGGTTCTTCAATACAGCCCCAGCATTTT. The chain is built from TRBV10-3 and TRBJ1-5, with D hard to call. Germline CDR1 and CDR2: ENHRY and SYGVKD. The CDR3 sequence is 17 residues long. Trimming removed 0 bases at V and 7 bases at J, with 19 bases between.

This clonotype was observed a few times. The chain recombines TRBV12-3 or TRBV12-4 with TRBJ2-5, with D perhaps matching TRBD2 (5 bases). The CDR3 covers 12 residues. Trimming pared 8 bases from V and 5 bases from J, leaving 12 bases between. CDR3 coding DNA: TGTGCCAGCGGAGGATCTTACGAGACCCAGTACTTC. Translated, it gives CASGGSYETQYF.

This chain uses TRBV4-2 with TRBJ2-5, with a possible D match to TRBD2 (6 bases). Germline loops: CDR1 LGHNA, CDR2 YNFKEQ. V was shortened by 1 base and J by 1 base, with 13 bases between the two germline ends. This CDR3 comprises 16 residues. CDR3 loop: CASSQGSSGVQETQYF. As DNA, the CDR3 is TGTGCCAGCAGCCAAGGGAGTAGCGGAGTCCAAGAGACCCAGTACTTC.

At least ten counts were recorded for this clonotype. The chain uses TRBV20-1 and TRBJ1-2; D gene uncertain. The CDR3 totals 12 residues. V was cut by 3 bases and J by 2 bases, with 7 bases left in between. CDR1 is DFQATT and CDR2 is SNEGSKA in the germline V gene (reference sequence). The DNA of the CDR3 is TGCAGTGCTAGGAGGGAGAACTATGGCTACACCTTC. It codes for CSARRENYGYTF.

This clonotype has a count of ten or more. The DNA of the CDR3 is TGTGCCAGCAGTGATAGGGGAACCTACGAGCAGTACTTC. This encodes CASSDRGTYEQYF. The chain uses TRBV7-9 and TRBJ2-7; D possibly corresponds to TRBD1 (5 bases). The CDR3 covers 13 residues. Trimming stripped 6 bases from V and 2 bases from J, with 11 bases between. Germline CDR1 is SEHNR and CDR2 is FQNEAQ (reference sequence).

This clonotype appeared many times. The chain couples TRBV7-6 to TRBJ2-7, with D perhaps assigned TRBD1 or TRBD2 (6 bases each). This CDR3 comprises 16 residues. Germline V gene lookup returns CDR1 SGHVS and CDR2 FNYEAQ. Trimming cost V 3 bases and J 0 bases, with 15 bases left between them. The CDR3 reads CASSLIFGGRSYEQYF. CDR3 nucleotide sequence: TGTGCCAGCAGCTTGATTTTCGGGGGCCGCTCCTACGAGCAGTACTTC.

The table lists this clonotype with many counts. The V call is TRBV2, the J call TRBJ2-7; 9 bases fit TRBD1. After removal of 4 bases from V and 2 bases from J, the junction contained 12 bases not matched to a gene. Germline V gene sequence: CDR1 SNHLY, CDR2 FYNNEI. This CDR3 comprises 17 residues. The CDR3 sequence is CASSGNPGQGRPYEQYF. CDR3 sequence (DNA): TGTGCCAGCAGTGGCAATCCGGGACAGGGTAGGCCCTACGAGCAGTACTTC.

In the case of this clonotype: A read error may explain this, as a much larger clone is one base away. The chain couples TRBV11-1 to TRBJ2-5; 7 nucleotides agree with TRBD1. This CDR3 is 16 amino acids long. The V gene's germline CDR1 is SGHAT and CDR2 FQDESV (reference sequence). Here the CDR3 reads CASSLLTGLGLEIQYF. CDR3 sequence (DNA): TGTGCCAGCAGCTTATTGACAGGGTTGGGGTTAGAGATCCAGTACTTC. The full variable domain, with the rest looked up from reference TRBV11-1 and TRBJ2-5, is EAEVAQSPRYKITEKSQAVAFWCDPISGHATLYWYRQILGQGPELLVQFQDESVVDDSQLPKDRFSAERLKGVDSTLKIQPAELGDSAMYLCASSLLTGLGLEIQYFGPGTRLLVL.

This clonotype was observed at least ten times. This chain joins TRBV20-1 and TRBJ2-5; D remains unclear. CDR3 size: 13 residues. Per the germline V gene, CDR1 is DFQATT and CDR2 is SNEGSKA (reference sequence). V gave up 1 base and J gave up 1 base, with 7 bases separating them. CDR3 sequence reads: CSARVSTQETQYF. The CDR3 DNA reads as TGCAGTGCTAGAGTGTCTACCCAAGAGACCCAGTACTTC.

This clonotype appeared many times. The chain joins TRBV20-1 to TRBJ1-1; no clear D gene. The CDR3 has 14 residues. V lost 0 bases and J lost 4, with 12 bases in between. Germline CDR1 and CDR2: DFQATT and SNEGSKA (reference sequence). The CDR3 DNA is TGCAGTGCTAGAGATATGGGAGGCGGCACTGAAGCTTTCTTT. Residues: CSARDMGGGTEAFF.